The 8 T cell receptor beta chains presented below share a single source sample, sequenced in a study of blood T cell repertoires in COVID-19. The method was immunoSEQ multiplex PCR; TCRdb's version includes in-frame clones alone and lacks a portion of them. The sample consists of 150,000 to 200,000 clones, roughly 80% of them appearing once. Sequenced input: peripheral blood. Receptors were obtained from a woman older than 75 with acute or convalescent COVID-19.

The CDR3 DNA sequence: TGTGCCAGCTCACCGATGACGGGGATGAACACTGAAGCTTTCTTT. Translation: CASSPMTGMNTEAFF. The chain has TRBV18 and TRBJ1-1; D call uncertain. CDR3 length: 15 residues. V was clipped by 3 bases and J by 0 bases, with 11 bases between them. Germline values: CDR1 KGHSH, CDR2 LQKENI.

The chain joins TRBV6-5 to TRBJ1-6; no reliable D call. Per the germline V gene, CDR1 is MNHEY and CDR2 is SVGAGI. CDR3 size: 16 residues. V was pared by 0 bases and J by 9 bases, with 15 bases between. The CDR3 region is CASSYSSNGWASPLHF. In DNA, the CDR3 is TGTGCCAGCAGTTACTCTTCTAACGGTTGGGCTTCACCCCTCCACTTT.

V is TRBV6-5 and J is TRBJ1-5, with D unresolved. V was cut by 6 bases and J by 1 base, with 13 bases left in between. The CDR3 runs to 15 residues. Per germline, CDR1 MNHEY and CDR2 SVGAGI. The CDR3 protein is CASSPRGRSNQPQHF. CDR3 DNA sequence: TGTGCCAGCAGCCCCCGCGGGAGGAGCAATCAGCCCCAGCATTTT.

The chain joins TRBV6-1 to TRBJ2-1; TRBD2 matches 13 bases. The V gene end was trimmed by 5 bases and the J gene end by 5 bases; junction bases not matched to a gene: 3. CDR1 is MNHNS, CDR2 SASEGT, per germline. This CDR3 spans 15 amino acids. In nucleotides, the CDR3 is TGTGCCAGCAGTTCGGGGACTAGCGGGAACAATGAGCAGTTCTTC. Residues: CASSSGTSGNNEQFF.

V and J are TRBV24-1 and TRBJ1-2; the D is unclear. V lost 4 bases and J lost 5, with 10 bases in between. The CDR3 consists of 13 residues. Germline V gene data show CDR1 as KGHDR and CDR2 as SFDVKD. The DNA of the CDR3 is TGTGCCACCAGTGACAACCCGGGGTATGGCTACACCTTC. It translates to CATSDNPGYGYTF.

This chain connects TRBV2 to TRBJ1-2, with D tentatively TRBD1 (5 bases). The germline CDR1 and CDR2 sequences are SNHLY and FYNNEI. V lost 8 bases and J 1 base, leaving 11 bases between the germline ends. The CDR3 has 13 amino acids. In DNA, the CDR3 is TGTGCCAGCTTGGGGGGAATTAACTATGGCTACACCTTC. It translates to CASLGGINYGYTF. Supplemented by reference TRBV2 and TRBJ1-2, the full variable domain reads EPEVTQTPSHQVTQMGQEVILRCVPISNHLYFYWYRQILGQKVEFLVSFYNNEISEKSEIFDDQFSVERPDGSNFTLKIRSTKLEDSAMYFCASLGGINYGYTFGSGTRLTVV.

The rearrangement uses TRBV28 and TRBJ1-3, with 8 bases fitting TRBD1. Germline V gives CDR1 MDHEN, CDR2 SYDVKM. J lost 4 bases, V lost 5 bases, and 4 bases had no gene match. The CDR3 covers 14 residues. The CDR3 DNA sequence: TGTGCCAGCAGTAAACAGGGGGGAGGAAACACCATATATTTT. This codes for CASSKQGGGNTIYF.

V gene TRBV25-1 combines with J gene TRBJ2-7, with D possibly matching TRBD1 (5 bases). The CDR3 consists of 12 residues. Germline V gene lookup returns CDR1 MGHDK and CDR2 SYGVNS. The ends were cut back, 4 bases at V and 3 bases at J, with 7 bases in the middle. CDR3 coding DNA: TGTGCCAGCAGTGGGACATACTACGAGCAGTACTTC. Translating it yields CASSGTYYEQYF.